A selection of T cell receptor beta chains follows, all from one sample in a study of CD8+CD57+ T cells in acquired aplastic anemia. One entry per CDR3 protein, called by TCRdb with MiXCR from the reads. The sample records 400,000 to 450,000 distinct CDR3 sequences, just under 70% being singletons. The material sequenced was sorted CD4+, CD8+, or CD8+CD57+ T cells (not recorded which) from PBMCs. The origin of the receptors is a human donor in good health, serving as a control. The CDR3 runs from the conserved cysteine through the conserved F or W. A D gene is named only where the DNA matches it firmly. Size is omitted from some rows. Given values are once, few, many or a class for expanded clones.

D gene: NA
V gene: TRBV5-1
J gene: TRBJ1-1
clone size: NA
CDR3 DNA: TGCGCCAGCAGCTACTCAGAAGCGAACACTGAAGCTTTCTTT
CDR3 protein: CASSYSEANTEAFF

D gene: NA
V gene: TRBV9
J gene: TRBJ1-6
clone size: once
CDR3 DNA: TGTGCCAGCAGCTACTCTAACAATTCACCCCTCCACTTT
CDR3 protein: CASSYSNNSPLHF

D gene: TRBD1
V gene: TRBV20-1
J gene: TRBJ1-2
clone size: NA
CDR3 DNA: TGCAGTGCTAGCCGAATTAGACAGGGGGCAGGCTACACCTTC
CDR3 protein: CSASRIRQGAGYTF

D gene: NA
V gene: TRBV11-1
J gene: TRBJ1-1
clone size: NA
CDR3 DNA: TGTGCCAGCAGCCCATCACGGCCCGAACTTGAAGCTTTCTTT
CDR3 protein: CASSPSRPELEAFF

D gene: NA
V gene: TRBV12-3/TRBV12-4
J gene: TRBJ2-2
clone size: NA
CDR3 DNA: TGTGCCAGCACCGTCAGGCAGGCCGGGGAGCTGTTTTTT
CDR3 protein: CASTVRQAGELFF

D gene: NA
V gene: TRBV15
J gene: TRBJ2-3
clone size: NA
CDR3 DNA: TGTGCCACCAGCAGAGGGTGGGCAGATACGCAGTATTTT
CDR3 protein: CATSRGWADTQYF

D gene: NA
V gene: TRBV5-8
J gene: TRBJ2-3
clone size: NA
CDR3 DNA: TGTGCCAGCACCCGAGCCAGAGAGGAGGCAGATACGCAGTATTTT
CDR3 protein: CASTRAREEADTQYF

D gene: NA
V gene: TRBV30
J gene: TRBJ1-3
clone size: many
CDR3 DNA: TGTGCCTGGAGTGTGGGTCGGGGGACGGGAAACACCATATATTTT
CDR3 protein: CAWSVGRGTGNTIYF

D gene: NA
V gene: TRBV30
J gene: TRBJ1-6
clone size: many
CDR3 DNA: TGTGCCTGGAGTAAACAGGGAAGGAATTCACCCCTCCACTTT
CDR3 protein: CAWSKQGRNSPLHF

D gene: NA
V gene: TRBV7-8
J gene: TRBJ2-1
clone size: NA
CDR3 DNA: TGTGCCAGCAGCGAAATAGTGGCCGCAAATGAGCAGTTCTTC
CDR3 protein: CASSEIVAANEQFF

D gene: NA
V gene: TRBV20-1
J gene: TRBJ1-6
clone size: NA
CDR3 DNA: TGCAGTGCTACTGTCTATAATTCACCCCTCCACTTT
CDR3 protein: CSATVYNSPLHF

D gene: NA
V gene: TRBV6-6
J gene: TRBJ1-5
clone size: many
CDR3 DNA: TGTGCCAGCAGTTACTCGACAGTTAGACAGCCCCAGCATTTT
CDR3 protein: CASSYSTVRQPQHF

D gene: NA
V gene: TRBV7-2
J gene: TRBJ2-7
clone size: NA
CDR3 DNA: TGTGCCAGCACCTTCTCCTTCTCGGGCACGGGGGCTCCTTACGAGCAGTACTTC
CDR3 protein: CASTFSFSGTGAPYEQYF

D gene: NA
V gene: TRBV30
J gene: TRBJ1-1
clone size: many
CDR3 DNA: TGTGCCTGGAGTGTTCAATCGGGCACTGAAGCTTTCTTT
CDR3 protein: CAWSVQSGTEAFF

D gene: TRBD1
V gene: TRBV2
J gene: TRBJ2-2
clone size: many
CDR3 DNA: TGTGCCAGCAGTGAATTGGGACAGGACACTGGGGAGCTGTTTTTT
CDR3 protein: CASSELGQDTGELFF

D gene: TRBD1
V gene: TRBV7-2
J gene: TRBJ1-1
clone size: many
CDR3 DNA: TGTGCCAGCAGCTTTTCCGGGACAGGGGGGACGAACACTGAAGCTTTCTTT
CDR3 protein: CASSFSGTGGTNTEAFF

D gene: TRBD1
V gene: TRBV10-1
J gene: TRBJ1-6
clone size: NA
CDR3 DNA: TGCGCCAGCAGTCCCCTCTGGGACAGGTCAAATTCACCCCTCCACTTT
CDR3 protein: CASSPLWDRSNSPLHF

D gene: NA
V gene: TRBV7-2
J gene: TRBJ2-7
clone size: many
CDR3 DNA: TGTGCCAGCAGCTTAGCTCCGACAGGGGAGGGCTTCGAGCAGTACTTC
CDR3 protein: CASSLAPTGEGFEQYF

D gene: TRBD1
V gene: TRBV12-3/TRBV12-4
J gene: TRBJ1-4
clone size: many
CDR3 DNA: TGTGCCAGCAGTTTACGGGACAGGGAAATGTTTTTT
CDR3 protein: CASSLRDREMFF

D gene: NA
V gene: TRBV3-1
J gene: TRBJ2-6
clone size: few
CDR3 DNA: TGTGCCAGCAGCCAAGATAATAAGGGAGCTGGGGCCAACGTCCTGACTTTC
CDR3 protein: CASSQDNKGAGANVLTF

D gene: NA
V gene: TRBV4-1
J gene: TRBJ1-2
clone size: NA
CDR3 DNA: TGCGCCAGCAGCCAAGACCGCGGGGAGGGTGGCTACACCTTC
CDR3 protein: CASSQDRGEGGYTF

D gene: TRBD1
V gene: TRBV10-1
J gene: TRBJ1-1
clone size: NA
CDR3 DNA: TGCGCCAGCAGTGCATCCGGGACAGGGCCCGCTGAAGCTTTCTTT
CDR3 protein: CASSASGTGPAEAFF

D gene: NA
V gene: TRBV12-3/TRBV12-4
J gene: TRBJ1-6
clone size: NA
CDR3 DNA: TGTGCCAGCAGCGAAACCCCCAGGGGATCACCCCTCCACTTT
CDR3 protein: CASSETPRGSPLHF

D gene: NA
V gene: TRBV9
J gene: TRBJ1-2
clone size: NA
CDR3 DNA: TGTGCCAGCAAAACAAAGGGACAAGCGAACGACGGATACACCTTC
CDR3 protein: CASKTKGQANDGYTF

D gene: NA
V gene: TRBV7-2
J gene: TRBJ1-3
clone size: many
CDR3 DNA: TGTGCCAGCAGCTTGGCAGGGGCCCACTCTGGAAACACCATATATTTT
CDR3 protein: CASSLAGAHSGNTIYF

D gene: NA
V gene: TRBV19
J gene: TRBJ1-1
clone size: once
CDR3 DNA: TGTGCCAGCAGTAGGACCCGCTCCGGCACTGAAGCTTTCTTT
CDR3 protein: CASSRTRSGTEAFF

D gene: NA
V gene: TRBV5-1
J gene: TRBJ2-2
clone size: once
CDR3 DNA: TGTGCCAGCAGCTTAAGCCACAATCAGCCCACCGGGGAGCTGTTTTTT
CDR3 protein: CASSLSHNQPTGELFF

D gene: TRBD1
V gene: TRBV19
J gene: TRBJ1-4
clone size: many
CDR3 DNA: TGTGCCAGTAGTATTTTGGGGACAGACGAAAAACTGTTTTTT
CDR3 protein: CASSILGTDEKLFF

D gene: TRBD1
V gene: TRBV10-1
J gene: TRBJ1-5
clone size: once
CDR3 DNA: TGCGCCAGCAGTGAGTCGGGGACAGTTTATAGCAATCAGCCCCAGCATTTT
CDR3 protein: CASSESGTVYSNQPQHF

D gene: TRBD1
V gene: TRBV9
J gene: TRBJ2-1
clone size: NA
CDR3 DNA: TGTGCCAGCAGCCCCGACATCAGCACAGGGGGTAGACAGTTCTTC
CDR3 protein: CASSPDISTGGRQFF

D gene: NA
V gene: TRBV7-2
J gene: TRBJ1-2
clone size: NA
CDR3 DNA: TGTGCCAGCAGCTTAGACGGCAGCGACACCGGGGACCTGACCTTC
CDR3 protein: CASSLDGSDTGDLTF

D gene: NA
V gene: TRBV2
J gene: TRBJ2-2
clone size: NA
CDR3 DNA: TGTGCCAGCAGTGGGCAGGGTGCCGGGGAGCTGTTTTTT
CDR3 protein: CASSGQGAGELFF

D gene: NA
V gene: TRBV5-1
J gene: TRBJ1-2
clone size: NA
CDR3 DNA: TGTGCCAGCAGCTTAGAGAGGACTGGTAATGTCTATGGCTACACCTTC
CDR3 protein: CASSLERTGNVYGYTF

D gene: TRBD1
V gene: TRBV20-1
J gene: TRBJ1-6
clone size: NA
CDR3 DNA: TGCAGTGCCCGTATTCGGACAGGGACTTCACCCCTCCACTTT
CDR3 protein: CSARIRTGTSPLHF

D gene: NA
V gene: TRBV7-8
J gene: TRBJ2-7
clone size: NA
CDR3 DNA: TGTGCCAGTAGTGCATCTCCCCAGGGAACCTACGAGCAGTACTTC
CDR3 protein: CASSASPQGTYEQYF

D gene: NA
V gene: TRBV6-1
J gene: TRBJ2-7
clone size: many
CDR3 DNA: TGTGCCAGCAGTGAAGCGCTTCGGGCGGTAGGGGCCACCTACGAGCAGTACTTC
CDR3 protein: CASSEALRAVGATYEQYF

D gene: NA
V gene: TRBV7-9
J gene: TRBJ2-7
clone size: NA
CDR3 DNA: TGTGCCAGCAGCGTGGTGGAGGCGGCCAGCGAACAGTACTTC
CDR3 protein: CASSVVEAASEQYF

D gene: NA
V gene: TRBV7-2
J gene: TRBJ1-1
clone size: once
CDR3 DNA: TGTGCCAGCAGTTACTCACGAGCGAACACTGAAGCTTTCTTT
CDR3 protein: CASSYSRANTEAFF

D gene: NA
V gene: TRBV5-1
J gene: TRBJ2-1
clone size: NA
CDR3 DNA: TGCGCCAGCACCACCAAGGAAAAGGGGACTGAGCAGTTCTTC
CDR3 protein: CASTTKEKGTEQFF

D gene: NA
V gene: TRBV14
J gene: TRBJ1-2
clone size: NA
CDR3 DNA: TGTGCCAGCAGCCAAGGGTACCAGGGTTATGGCTACACCTTC
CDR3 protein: CASSQGYQGYGYTF

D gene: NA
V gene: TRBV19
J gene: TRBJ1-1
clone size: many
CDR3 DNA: TGTGCCAGTAGTATGACATCGAACACTGAAGCTTTCTTT
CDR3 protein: CASSMTSNTEAFF

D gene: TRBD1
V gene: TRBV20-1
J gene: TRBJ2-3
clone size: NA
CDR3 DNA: TGCAGTGCTGGAGATCCTACAGGGGTCCCGCAGTATTTT
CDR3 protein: CSAGDPTGVPQYF

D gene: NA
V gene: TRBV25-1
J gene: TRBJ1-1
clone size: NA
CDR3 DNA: TGTGCCAGCAGTCTAGGGGGAACCACTGAAGCTTTCTTT
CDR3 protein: CASSLGGTTEAFF

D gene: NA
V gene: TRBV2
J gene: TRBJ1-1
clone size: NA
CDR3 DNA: TGTGCCAGCAGCAAGGCGAATGAAGCTTTCTTT
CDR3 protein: CASSKANEAFF

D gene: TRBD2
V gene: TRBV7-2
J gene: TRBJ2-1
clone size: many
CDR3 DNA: TGTGCCAGCAGCACGGGGACTAGCGGGGTTAATGAGCAGTTCTTC
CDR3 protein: CASSTGTSGVNEQFF

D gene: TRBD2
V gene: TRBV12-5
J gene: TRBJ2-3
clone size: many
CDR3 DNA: TGTGCTAGTGGTTTGGGCAGCGGGGGCACAGATACGCAGTATTTT
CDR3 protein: CASGLGSGGTDTQYF

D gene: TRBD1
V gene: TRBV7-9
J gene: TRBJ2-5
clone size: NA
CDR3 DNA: TGTGCCAGCAGCGAAGCTTGGACAGGGGTAGTTACCCAGTACTTC
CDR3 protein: CASSEAWTGVVTQYF

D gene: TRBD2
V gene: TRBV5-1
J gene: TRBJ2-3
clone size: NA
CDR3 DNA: TGCGCCAGCAGCTTGCCAGGGACTAGCGGGGGAAGCACAGATACGCAGTATTTT
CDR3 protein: CASSLPGTSGGSTDTQYF

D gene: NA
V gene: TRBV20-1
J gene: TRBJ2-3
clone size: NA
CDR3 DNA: TGCAGTGCTAGAGATGGGCTAGGCACAGATACGCAGTATTTT
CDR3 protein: CSARDGLGTDTQYF

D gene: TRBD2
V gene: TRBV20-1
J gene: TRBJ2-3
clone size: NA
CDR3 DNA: TGCAGTGCTACAGCGGGAACGAACAATACGCAGTATTTT
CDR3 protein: CSATAGTNNTQYF

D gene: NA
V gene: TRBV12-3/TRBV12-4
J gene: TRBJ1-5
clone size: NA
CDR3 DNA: TGTGCCAGCAGTAAATACACAGATCAGCCCCAGCATTTT
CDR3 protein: CASSKYTDQPQHF

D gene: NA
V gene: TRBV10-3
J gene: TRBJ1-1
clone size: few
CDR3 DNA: TGTGCCGTAAAAAAGGGGATCGGCACTGAAGCTTTCTTT
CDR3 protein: CAVKKGIGTEAFF

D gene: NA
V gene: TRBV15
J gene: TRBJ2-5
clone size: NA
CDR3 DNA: TGTGCCACCAGCAGAGGGGGACCCCAAGAAACCCAGTACTTC
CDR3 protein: CATSRGGPQETQYF

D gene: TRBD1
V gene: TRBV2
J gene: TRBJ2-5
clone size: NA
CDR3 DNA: TGTGCCATCCTTGACAGGGAGGAGACCCAGTACTTC
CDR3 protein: CAILDREETQYF

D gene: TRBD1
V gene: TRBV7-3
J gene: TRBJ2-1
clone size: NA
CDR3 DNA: TGTGCCAGCAGTTCGGACAGGCCCAACAATGAGCAGTTCTTC
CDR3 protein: CASSSDRPNNEQFF

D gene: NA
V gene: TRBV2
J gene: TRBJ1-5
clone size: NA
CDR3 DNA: TGTGCCAGCAGTCCTGGGCTCCATAGCAATCAGCCCCAGCATTTT
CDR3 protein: CASSPGLHSNQPQHF